The rows below give T cell receptor beta chains drawn from one sample of a study of control samples from healthy donors and cancer patients. TCRdb keeps only in-frame clones here, not all; method: immunoSEQ multiplex PCR. Among 150,000 to 200,000 clones, roughly 90% were seen once, and the ten largest hold roughly 1.3%. The sample comprised blood. The receptors were sampled from a woman aged 45 to 65 in good health. Both conserved end residues are part of each CDR3. Each record gives: CDR3 length, J gene, D gene, V gene, clone size, CDR3 protein, CDR3 DNA. A D gene is named only where the DNA matches it firmly. Clone size is stated in some rows and not others, as once, few, many or a class when expanded.

cdr3_length: 14; j_call: TRBJ1-5; d_call: TRBD1; v_call: TRBV28; clone_size: -; cdr3_aa: CASNTGTGNQPQHF; cdr3_nt: TGTGCCAGCAACACCGGGACAGGGAATCAGCCCCAGCATTTT
cdr3_length: 16; j_call: TRBJ2-2; d_call: -; v_call: TRBV19; clone_size: -; cdr3_aa: CASTPGGGAFTGELFF; cdr3_nt: TGTGCCAGTACCCCAGGAGGGGGCGCCTTTACCGGGGAGCTGTTTTTT
cdr3_length: 14; j_call: TRBJ2-7; d_call: TRBD1; v_call: TRBV19; clone_size: -; cdr3_aa: CASSPGQGAYEQYF; cdr3_nt: TGTGCCAGTAGTCCCGGACAGGGGGCCTACGAGCAGTACTTC
cdr3_length: 13; j_call: TRBJ1-5; d_call: -; v_call: TRBV28; clone_size: -; cdr3_aa: CASSRRGTQPQHF; cdr3_nt: TGTGCCAGCAGTCGGAGAGGGACTCAGCCCCAGCATTTT
cdr3_length: 13; j_call: TRBJ2-5; d_call: -; v_call: TRBV7-2; clone_size: -; cdr3_aa: CASQGTLQETQYF; cdr3_nt: TGTGCCAGCCAGGGGACACTCCAAGAGACCCAGTACTTC
cdr3_length: 14; j_call: TRBJ1-2; d_call: TRBD1; v_call: TRBV6-6; clone_size: -; cdr3_aa: CASSQGTGNYGYTF; cdr3_nt: TGTGCCAGCAGCCAAGGGACAGGGAACTATGGCTACACCTTC
cdr3_length: 13; j_call: TRBJ2-7; d_call: -; v_call: TRBV6-6; clone_size: -; cdr3_aa: CASSSRDPGEQYF; cdr3_nt: TGTGCCAGCAGTTCTCGGGACCCGGGGGAGCAGTACTTC
cdr3_length: 14; j_call: TRBJ2-7; d_call: -; v_call: TRBV27; clone_size: -; cdr3_aa: CASSPLGTGNEQYF; cdr3_nt: TGTGCCAGCAGTCCCCTGGGAACGGGAAACGAGCAGTACTTC
cdr3_length: 12; j_call: TRBJ1-6; d_call: -; v_call: TRBV19; clone_size: -; cdr3_aa: CASSIRDPPLHF; cdr3_nt: TGTGCCAGTAGTATCCGGGATCCACCCCTCCACTTT
cdr3_length: 13; j_call: TRBJ1-4; d_call: -; v_call: TRBV5-4; clone_size: -; cdr3_aa: CASSLSPWEKLFF; cdr3_nt: TGTGCCAGCAGCTTGAGCCCGTGGGAAAAACTGTTTTTT
cdr3_length: 11; j_call: TRBJ2-7; d_call: -; v_call: TRBV29-1; clone_size: once; cdr3_aa: CSCGEGYEQYF; cdr3_nt: TGCAGCTGCGGCGAGGGCTACGAGCAGTACTTC
cdr3_length: 14; j_call: TRBJ1-2; d_call: TRBD1; v_call: TRBV27; clone_size: few; cdr3_aa: CASSPRTGNYGYTF; cdr3_nt: TGTGCCAGCAGTCCCCGGACAGGGAACTATGGCTACACCTTC
cdr3_length: 15; j_call: TRBJ2-1; d_call: TRBD2; v_call: TRBV15; clone_size: few; cdr3_aa: CATSRTSVSYNEQFF; cdr3_nt: TGTGCCACCAGTCGGACTAGCGTGTCCTACAATGAGCAGTTCTTC
cdr3_length: 14; j_call: TRBJ2-3; d_call: -; v_call: TRBV6-4; clone_size: -; cdr3_aa: CASSLDQGTDTQYF; cdr3_nt: TGTGCCAGCTCACTCGACCAAGGGACAGATACGCAGTATTTT
cdr3_length: 14; j_call: TRBJ2-7; d_call: TRBD2; v_call: TRBV7-8; clone_size: -; cdr3_aa: CASSPGTSPYEQYF; cdr3_nt: TGTGCCAGCAGCCCCGGGACTAGCCCCTACGAGCAGTACTTC
cdr3_length: 13; j_call: TRBJ1-1; d_call: TRBD1; v_call: TRBV13; clone_size: -; cdr3_aa: CASSWGTGVEAFF; cdr3_nt: TGTGCCAGCAGCTGGGGGACAGGGGTTGAAGCTTTCTTT
cdr3_length: 16; j_call: TRBJ1-2; d_call: TRBD1; v_call: TRBV28; clone_size: -; cdr3_aa: CASSLGPGQGDYGYTF; cdr3_nt: TGTGCCAGCAGTCTCGGACCGGGACAGGGGGACTATGGCTACACCTTC
cdr3_length: 16; j_call: TRBJ1-5; d_call: -; v_call: TRBV19; clone_size: -; cdr3_aa: CASSIRQDYSNQPQHF; cdr3_nt: TGTGCCAGTAGTATTCGGCAGGATTATAGCAATCAGCCCCAGCATTTT
cdr3_length: 15; j_call: TRBJ1-4; d_call: -; v_call: TRBV6-1; clone_size: -; cdr3_aa: CASSERSATNEKLFF; cdr3_nt: TGTGCCAGCAGTGAACGGAGTGCAACTAATGAAAAACTGTTTTTT
cdr3_length: 12; j_call: TRBJ1-5; d_call: TRBD1; v_call: TRBV29-1; clone_size: -; cdr3_aa: CSATGGDQPQHF; cdr3_nt: TGCAGCGCCACAGGGGGAGATCAGCCCCAGCATTTT
cdr3_length: 18; j_call: TRBJ2-3; d_call: TRBD2; v_call: TRBV5-1; clone_size: few; cdr3_aa: CASSGGLGGGTPGDTQYF; cdr3_nt: TGCGCCAGCAGCGGCGGTTTAGGCGGGGGGACCCCAGGGGATACGCAGTATTTT
cdr3_length: 15; j_call: TRBJ2-7; d_call: TRBD2; v_call: TRBV5-4; clone_size: -; cdr3_aa: CASSPVGGSSYEQYF; cdr3_nt: TGTGCCAGCAGCCCAGTGGGGGGGAGCTCCTACGAGCAGTACTTC
cdr3_length: 14; j_call: TRBJ1-5; d_call: -; v_call: TRBV27; clone_size: -; cdr3_aa: CASSLRYSNQPQHF; cdr3_nt: TGTGCCAGCAGTTTGCGGTATAGCAATCAGCCCCAGCATTTT
cdr3_length: 12; j_call: TRBJ2-4; d_call: -; v_call: TRBV3-1/TRBV3-2; clone_size: -; cdr3_aa: CASTGSKNIQYF; cdr3_nt: TGTGCCAGCACAGGATCCAAAAACATTCAGTACTTC
cdr3_length: 15; j_call: TRBJ2-4; d_call: TRBD2; v_call: TRBV11-2; clone_size: -; cdr3_aa: CASSLLGGGEGIQYF; cdr3_nt: TGTGCCAGCAGCCTCCTGGGGGGAGGGGAGGGGATTCAGTACTTC
cdr3_length: 14; j_call: TRBJ2-3; d_call: -; v_call: TRBV6-5; clone_size: -; cdr3_aa: CATGPGLETDTQYF; cdr3_nt: TGTGCCACCGGCCCAGGGTTGGAGACAGATACGCAGTATTTT
cdr3_length: 16; j_call: TRBJ1-4; d_call: -; v_call: TRBV5-1; clone_size: -; cdr3_aa: CASSSTGITTNEKLFF; cdr3_nt: TGCGCCAGCAGCTCCACAGGGATTACAACTAATGAAAAACTGTTTTTT
cdr3_length: 15; j_call: TRBJ1-4; d_call: -; v_call: TRBV7-9; clone_size: -; cdr3_aa: CASSKLGPDNEKLFF; cdr3_nt: TGTGCCAGCAGCAAACTCGGACCTGATAATGAAAAACTGTTTTTT
cdr3_length: 16; j_call: TRBJ2-3; d_call: -; v_call: TRBV5-1; clone_size: -; cdr3_aa: CASSLRPLVSTDTQYF; cdr3_nt: TGCGCCAGCAGCTTGCGCCCACTAGTTTCCACAGATACGCAGTATTTT
cdr3_length: 13; j_call: TRBJ1-5; d_call: -; v_call: TRBV12-3/TRBV12-4; clone_size: -; cdr3_aa: CASRPTGIQPQHF; cdr3_nt: TGTGCCAGCAGGCCTACAGGGATACAGCCCCAGCATTTT
cdr3_length: 11; j_call: TRBJ1-2; d_call: -; v_call: TRBV12-3/TRBV12-4; clone_size: -; cdr3_aa: CASSGGLGYTF; cdr3_nt: TGTGCCAGTTCAGGTGGGCTAGGCTACACCTTC
cdr3_length: 12; j_call: TRBJ1-1; d_call: TRBD1; v_call: TRBV7-3; clone_size: -; cdr3_aa: CASSLTRTGLTF; cdr3_nt: TGTGCCAGCAGCTTAACCCGGACAGGTCTTACCTTT
cdr3_length: 11; j_call: TRBJ1-1; d_call: -; v_call: TRBV28; clone_size: -; cdr3_aa: CATGGNTEAFF; cdr3_nt: TGTGCCACGGGGGGGAACACTGAAGCTTTCTTT
cdr3_length: 12; j_call: TRBJ2-2; d_call: -; v_call: TRBV15; clone_size: -; cdr3_aa: CATSRFTGELFF; cdr3_nt: TGTGCCACCAGCAGGTTCACCGGGGAGCTGTTTTTT
cdr3_length: 13; j_call: TRBJ1-2; d_call: TRBD1; v_call: TRBV19; clone_size: -; cdr3_aa: CASNRGPNYGYTF; cdr3_nt: TGTGCCAGTAACAGGGGCCCTAACTATGGCTACACCTTC
cdr3_length: 18; j_call: TRBJ2-1; d_call: TRBD2; v_call: TRBV6-4; clone_size: -; cdr3_aa: CASSPRALAGSSYNEQFF; cdr3_nt: TGTGCCAGCAGTCCTCGGGCACTAGCGGGAAGCTCCTACAATGAGCAGTTCTTC
cdr3_length: 15; j_call: TRBJ1-5; d_call: -; v_call: TRBV2; clone_size: -; cdr3_aa: CASGYSGIGNQPQHF; cdr3_nt: TGTGCCAGCGGGTATTCCGGTATTGGCAATCAGCCCCAGCATTTT
cdr3_length: 18; j_call: TRBJ1-3; d_call: -; v_call: TRBV9; clone_size: -; cdr3_aa: CASSVGGGGARSGNTIYF; cdr3_nt: TGTGCCAGCAGCGTAGGAGGTGGCGGGGCCCGCTCTGGAAACACCATATATTTT
cdr3_length: 11; j_call: TRBJ2-1; d_call: -; v_call: TRBV2; clone_size: -; cdr3_aa: CASTQRAEQFF; cdr3_nt: TGTGCCAGCACCCAGCGGGCCGAGCAGTTCTTC
cdr3_length: 14; j_call: TRBJ2-1; d_call: TRBD1; v_call: TRBV7-2; clone_size: -; cdr3_aa: CASSLRDRVDEQFF; cdr3_nt: TGTGCCAGCAGCTTACGGGACAGGGTTGATGAGCAGTTCTTC
cdr3_length: 13; j_call: TRBJ2-7; d_call: -; v_call: TRBV19; clone_size: -; cdr3_aa: CASSPTGSYEQYF; cdr3_nt: TGTGCCAGTAGTCCGACAGGTTCCTACGAGCAGTACTTC
cdr3_length: 12; j_call: TRBJ2-7; d_call: TRBD2; v_call: TRBV19; clone_size: -; cdr3_aa: CASSMMGGEQYF; cdr3_nt: TGTGCCAGTAGTATGATGGGAGGGGAGCAGTACTTC
cdr3_length: 14; j_call: TRBJ1-5; d_call: -; v_call: TRBV5-6; clone_size: -; cdr3_aa: CASSLPGENQPQHF; cdr3_nt: TGTGCCAGCAGCTTGCCAGGAGAAAATCAGCCCCAGCATTTT
cdr3_length: 16; j_call: TRBJ2-5; d_call: TRBD2; v_call: TRBV7-9; clone_size: -; cdr3_aa: CASSFRLAGGRETQYF; cdr3_nt: TGTGCCAGCAGCTTTAGACTAGCGGGGGGCCGGGAGACCCAGTACTTC
cdr3_length: 13; j_call: TRBJ2-7; d_call: -; v_call: TRBV19; clone_size: -; cdr3_aa: CASRARIENEQYF; cdr3_nt: TGTGCCAGTAGAGCCCGTATCGAAAACGAGCAGTACTTC
cdr3_length: 20; j_call: TRBJ2-3; d_call: TRBD2; v_call: TRBV4-3; clone_size: -; cdr3_aa: CASSQQRTPGLAGETDTQYF; cdr3_nt: TGCGCCAGCAGCCAACAAAGAACTCCGGGACTAGCGGGGGAGACAGATACGCAGTATTTT
cdr3_length: 15; j_call: TRBJ2-7; d_call: -; v_call: TRBV18; clone_size: -; cdr3_aa: CASSPPIRGSGEQYF; cdr3_nt: TGTGCCAGCTCACCACCTATTCGAGGTTCGGGCGAGCAGTACTTC
cdr3_length: 13; j_call: TRBJ1-1; d_call: -; v_call: TRBV18; clone_size: -; cdr3_aa: CASSPNAGQMAFF; cdr3_nt: TGTGCCAGCTCACCAAACGCGGGGCAGATGGCTTTCTTT
cdr3_length: 15; j_call: TRBJ2-1; d_call: TRBD2; v_call: TRBV5-4; clone_size: -; cdr3_aa: CASSPRSGRRNEQFF; cdr3_nt: TGTGCCAGCAGCCCCCGGAGCGGGAGAAGGAATGAGCAGTTCTTC
cdr3_length: 10; j_call: TRBJ1-2; d_call: -; v_call: TRBV6-5; clone_size: -; cdr3_aa: CASWRLGYTF; cdr3_nt: TGTGCCAGCTGGAGACTTGGCTACACCTTC
cdr3_length: 18; j_call: TRBJ1-2; d_call: TRBD1; v_call: TRBV5-4; clone_size: -; cdr3_aa: CASSLGPGQGSTGYGYTF; cdr3_nt: TGTGCCAGCAGCTTGGGGCCGGGACAGGGTTCAACGGGCTATGGCTACACCTTC